A single sample is the source of the 19 T cell receptor beta chains below, sequenced in a study of cytomegalovirus exposure and HLA in healthy donors. In the PCR, 60 Vbeta and 13 Jbeta primers were used. Method: immunoSEQ multiplex PCR; TCRdb's copy keeps in-frame clones and lacks some. The repertoire holds roughly 120,000 clones, with almost 85% as singletons. Sample: PBMCs. All receptors derive from a woman between 18 and 29 years old in good health and CMV-seronegative.

J is TRBJ1-2 and V is TRBV5-6; D not certain. The CDR3 length is 14 residues. Trimming left V 0 bases short and J 7 bases short, with 13 bases between. Germline CDR1 reads SGHDT; CDR2 reads YYEEEE. The CDR3 DNA reads TGTGCCAGCAGCTTGGAAAATTCGGGTGCTGGCTACACCTTC. Its protein is CASSLENSGAGYTF.

This clone was observed a single time. This sequence joins TRBV5-1 and TRBJ2-3; D possibly corresponds to TRBD1 (6 bases). CDR3 length: 14 residues. The V end lost 2 bases, the J end lost 3 bases, and 10 bases lay between the germline ends. The germline V gene has CDR1 SGHRS and CDR2 YFSETQ. CDR3: CASSFWGLTDTQYF. CDR3 nucleotide sequence: TGCGCCAGCAGCTTTTGGGGGCTTACAGATACGCAGTATTTT.

The chain carries TRBV6-5 and TRBJ2-3, with D unclear. V shed 3 bases and J shed 6 bases, with 10 bases lying between them. Germline V gene data show CDR1 as MNHEY and CDR2 as SVGAGI. The CDR3 loop spans 13 amino acids. This CDR3 is CASSYGSRDTQYF. The DNA of the CDR3 is TGTGCCAGCAGTTATGGAAGCAGGGATACGCAGTATTTT.

The gene calls are TRBV7-9 and TRBJ2-7, with D tentatively TRBD2 (5 bases). The CDR3 length is 16 residues. Germline V lookup: CDR1 SEHNR, CDR2 FQNEAQ (reference sequence). The ends were cut back, 5 bases at V and 2 bases at J, with 19 bases in the middle. The CDR3 here is CASSRTSSGDTYEQYF. CDR3 coding DNA: TGTGCCAGCAGCCGCACCTCGAGCGGCGATACCTACGAGCAGTACTTC.

The chain has TRBV7-9 and TRBJ2-5; 10 bases match TRBD2. Judging by the DNA end, TRBJ2-7 fits better; the J call may be wrong. Germline loops: CDR1 SEHNR, CDR2 FQNEAQ (reference sequence). This CDR3 has 16 amino acids. In DNA, the CDR3 is TGTGCCAGCAGCACGCTAGAGGCTAGCGGGAGCTACGAGCAGTACTTC. It is translated as CASSTLEASGSYEQYF.

On this clone itself: One end of the junction does not line up with germline, which may come from a read error. The chain recombines TRBV15 with TRBJ2-3; TRBD2 aligns across 10 bases. The CDR3 runs to 15 residues. Germline CDR1 is LNHNV and CDR2 is YYDKDF (reference sequence). For the CDR3, the DNA is TGTGCCACCAGAAGAGCGGGGGGGAGCACAGATACGCAGTATTTT. Encoded protein: CATRRAGGSTDTQYF. Supplemented by reference TRBV15 and TRBJ2-3, the full variable domain reads DAMVIQNPRYQVTQFGKPVTLSCSQTLNHNVMYWYQQKSSQAPKLLFHYYDKDFNNEADTPDNFQSRRPNTSFCFLDIRSPGLGDTAMYLCATRRAGGSTDTQYFGPGTRLTVL.

This chain connects TRBV7-2 to TRBJ2-7; maybe TRBD1 (6 bases). CDR1 and CDR2 from the germline V gene are SGHTA and FQGNSA. The CDR3 loop spans 14 amino acids. Trimming cost V 4 bases and J 0 bases, with 10 bases left between them. CDR3 in amino acids: CASSSRGLSYEQYF. In nucleotides, the CDR3 is TGTGCCAGCAGCTCCAGGGGCCTCTCCTACGAGCAGTACTTC.

This clone turned up a few times. The chain carries TRBV5-6 and TRBJ2-7; TRBD1 aligns across 7 bases. This CDR3 is built from 15 residues. Trimming removed 1 base from V and 5 bases from J; junction bases left unmatched: 9. Germline V lookup: CDR1 SGHDT, CDR2 YYEEEE. Written as DNA, the CDR3 is TGTGCCAGCAGCTTGATGGGGGACAGATCTCACGAGCAGTACTTC. Translated: CASSLMGDRSHEQYF.

This clone was seen a single time. The chain couples TRBV5-1 to TRBJ1-2, with TRBD1 identical over 7 bases. CDR1 and CDR2 (germline): SGHRS, YFSETQ. The V segment lost 0 bases and the J segment 7 bases; nucleotides outside the gene matches: 6. The CDR3 is 14 amino acids. CDR3 amino acids: CASSLVQGFGGYTF. The CDR3, as DNA: TGCGCCAGCAGCTTGGTACAGGGGTTCGGTGGCTACACCTTC.

The chain combines TRBV2 with TRBJ2-5; D possibly corresponds to TRBD2 (6 bases). Trimming removed 3 bases from V and 5 bases from J, with 10 bases in between. The CDR3 loop spans 13 amino acids. From germline, CDR1 is SNHLY and CDR2 FYNNEI. Written as DNA, the CDR3 is TGTGCCAGCAGTGACGCAGGGAGGGAGACCCAGTACTTC. It yields the protein CASSDAGRETQYF.

This clone appeared a single time. Other DNA sequences from this sample encode an identical CDR3 as well. Here the CDR3 reads CAWSVTGNEQFF. The CDR3 region has the DNA TGTGCCTGGAGTGTAACCGGGAATGAGCAGTTCTTC. The genes are TRBV30 and TRBJ2-1; D unresolved. The germline V and J ends were trimmed by 0 bases and 7 bases, with 7 bases remaining between them. Per the germline V gene, CDR1 is GTSNPN and CDR2 is SVGIG (reference sequence). The CDR3 has 12 residues.

The V gene is TRBV18, the J gene TRBJ2-3; 9 bases are a match to TRBD1. The CDR3 loop spans 14 amino acids. V was clipped by 3 bases and J by 6 bases; unmatched bases: 4. CDR1 KGHSH and CDR2 LQKENI come from the germline V gene. The CDR3 DNA follows: TGTGCCAGCTCACCGGGACAGGGCAGTGATACGCAGTATTTT. It codes for CASSPGQGSDTQYF.

The chain uses TRBV5-1 and TRBJ1-1; 7 bases match TRBD1. The CDR3 totals 15 residues. J gave up 5 bases and V 5 bases, and 12 bases lay outside the gene matches. From germline, CDR1 is SGHRS and CDR2 YFSETQ. The CDR3 spells CASRTNVQGWTEAFF. The CDR3 DNA is TGCGCCAGCAGAACGAACGTACAGGGGTGGACTGAAGCTTTCTTT.

This chain joins TRBV5-4 and TRBJ2-1; 8 bases fit TRBD2. The junction had 9 bases not matched to a gene; V was cut back by 4 bases and J by 6 bases. The CDR3 sequence is 15 residues long. Germline CDR1 reads SGHNT; CDR2 reads YYREEE (reference sequence). The CDR3 DNA sequence: TGTGCCAGCAGCCAAACTAGCGGATACACCAATGAGCAGTTCTTC. Its translation: CASSQTSGYTNEQFF. Looking up the rest from reference TRBV5-4 and TRBJ2-1 gives the full variable domain: ETGVTQSPTHLIKTRGQQVTLRCSSQSGHNTVSWYQQALGQGPQFIFQYYREEENGRGNFPPRFSGLQFPNYSSELNVNALELDDSALYLCASSQTSGYTNEQFFGPGTRLTVL.

V gene TRBV5-1 combines with J gene TRBJ2-5; 9 nucleotides agree with TRBD1. Germline CDR1 and CDR2: SGHRS and YFSETQ. Germline trimming cut 4 bases from V and 5 bases from J; bases unmatched to any gene: 6. The length of the CDR3 is 14 residues. The CDR3 loop is CASSPGQGRETQYF. As DNA, the CDR3 is TGCGCCAGCAGCCCCGGACAGGGGAGGGAGACCCAGTACTTC.

V usage is TRBV7-7 and J usage is TRBJ2-5; 12 bases match TRBD2. The CDR3 contains 13 residues. Germline V gene lookup returns CDR1 SSHAT and CDR2 FNYEAQ (reference sequence). The trim removed 5 bases at V and 5 bases at J, leaving 0 bases unmatched. As DNA, the CDR3 is TGTGCCAGCAGCGGGACTAGCGGGGAGACCCAGTACTTC. Protein: CASSGTSGETQYF. Based on the CDR3 plus reference TRBV7-7 and TRBJ2-5, the full variable domain is GAGVSQSPRYKVTKRGQDVTLRCDPISSHATLYWYQQALGQGPEFLTYFNYEAQPDKSGLPSDRFSAERPEGSISTLTIQRTEQRDSAMYRCASSGTSGETQYFGPGTRLLVL.

The J gene is TRBJ2-6, the V gene TRBV7-9, with 8 positions matching TRBD2. Germline-derived CDR1 and CDR2 are SEHNR and FQNEAQ (reference sequence). This CDR3 has 19 amino acids. V lost 5 bases, J lost 0 bases, and 12 bases stayed unmatched. The CDR3 DNA reads TGTGCCAGCAGCCCCGCGGGGGGTGCCCCTGGCTCTGGGGCCAACGTCCTGACTTTC. This encodes CASSPAGGAPGSGANVLTF.

The sample holds a few counts of this clone. This chain uses TRBV9 with TRBJ1-5; D remains ambiguous. V lost 4 bases, J lost 7 bases, and 12 bases lay in between. The CDR3 extends over 13 amino acids. Germline CDR1 and CDR2: SGDLS and YYNGEE. The CDR3 sequence is CASSQTENQPQHF. The DNA of the CDR3 is TGTGCCAGCAGCCAAACAGAGAACCAGCCCCAGCATTTT.

This clone occurred a few times. The chain employs TRBV4-2 and TRBJ2-7; tentatively, D is TRBD2 (5 bases). This CDR3 has 13 residues. Trimming cost V 0 bases and J 3 bases, with 6 bases left between them. Looked up from germline, CDR1 is LGHNA and CDR2 is YNFKEQ. As DNA, the CDR3 is TGTGCCAGCAGCCAAGATCGGGGCTACGAGCAGTACTTC. Translated: CASSQDRGYEQYF.